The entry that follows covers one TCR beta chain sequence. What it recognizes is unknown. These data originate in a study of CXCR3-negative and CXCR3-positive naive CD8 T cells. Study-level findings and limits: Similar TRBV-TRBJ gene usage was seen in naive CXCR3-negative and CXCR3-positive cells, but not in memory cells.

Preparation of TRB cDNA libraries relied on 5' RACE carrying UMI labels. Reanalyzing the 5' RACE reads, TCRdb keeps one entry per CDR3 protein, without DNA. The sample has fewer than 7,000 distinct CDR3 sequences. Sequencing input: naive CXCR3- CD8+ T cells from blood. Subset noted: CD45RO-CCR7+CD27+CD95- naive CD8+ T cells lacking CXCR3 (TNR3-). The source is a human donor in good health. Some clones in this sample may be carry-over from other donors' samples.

CDR3 amino acids: CAISETYSDTTYNEQFF. The chain joins TRBV10-3 to TRBJ2-1; TCRdb designates TRBD2, a call that cannot be tested without DNA. The CDR3 has 17 residues. Germline CDR1 ENHRY, CDR2 SYGVKD.